This is a list of T cell receptor beta chains from one sample in a study of T cell responses to AZD1222 COVID-19 vaccine. Here immunoSEQ multiplex PCR was the method, and the copy in TCRdb shows in-frame clones only, minus some. The sample includes 100,000 to 150,000 clones, approximately 92% seen only once; the top ten take 1.5% to 2%. This sample comprised peripheral blood, obtained 28 days after the second AZD1222 dose. These receptors all stem from an adult who received the AZD1222 COVID-19 vaccine. Each CDR3 is given with its conserved first and last residue. Fields, in order: CDR3 length, clone size, D gene, J gene, V gene, CDR3 DNA, CDR3 protein. The D gene is left open where the match is weak. Where a row states a size, it is once, few, many or the class of an expanded clone; other rows omit it.

CDR3 length: 15
clone size: NA
D gene: NA
J gene: TRBJ1-1
V gene: TRBV18
CDR3 DNA: TGTGCCAGCTCGCAAGGGCAGGGGCGCATGGCTGAAGCTTTCTTT
CDR3 protein: CASSQGQGRMAEAFF

CDR3 length: 18
clone size: NA
D gene: NA
J gene: TRBJ2-6
V gene: TRBV4-1
CDR3 DNA: TGCGCCAGCAGCCAAGACTATCGGACGGCCTCTGGGGCCAACGTCCTGACTTTC
CDR3 protein: CASSQDYRTASGANVLTF

CDR3 length: 10
clone size: NA
D gene: NA
J gene: TRBJ2-5
V gene: TRBV20-1
CDR3 DNA: TGCAGTGCTGCGCAAGAGACCCGGTACTTC
CDR3 protein: CSAAQETRYF

CDR3 length: 15
clone size: NA
D gene: TRBD2
J gene: TRBJ2-1
V gene: TRBV5-4
CDR3 DNA: TGTGCCAGCAGCTTGGTCGGGACTAGTGACAATGAGCAGTTCTTC
CDR3 protein: CASSLVGTSDNEQFF

CDR3 length: 15
clone size: NA
D gene: NA
J gene: TRBJ1-1
V gene: TRBV6-2/TRBV6-3
CDR3 DNA: TGTGCCAGCAGTCACCGGCACACCCTGAACACTGAAGCTTTCTTT
CDR3 protein: CASSHRHTLNTEAFF

CDR3 length: 13
clone size: NA
D gene: TRBD1
J gene: TRBJ1-2
V gene: TRBV30
CDR3 DNA: TGTGCCTGGAGAGTAAACAGGGGTTATGGCTACACCTTC
CDR3 protein: CAWRVNRGYGYTF

CDR3 length: 14
clone size: NA
D gene: NA
J gene: TRBJ2-3
V gene: TRBV5-1
CDR3 DNA: TGCGCCAGCAGCCGGACGACCCGCACAGATACGCAGTATTTT
CDR3 protein: CASSRTTRTDTQYF

CDR3 length: 16
clone size: few
D gene: TRBD2
J gene: TRBJ2-7
V gene: TRBV5-1
CDR3 DNA: TGCGCCAGCAGCCTAACCAGCGGGGGGGCATCGTACGAGCAGTACTTC
CDR3 protein: CASSLTSGGASYEQYF

CDR3 length: 17
clone size: NA
D gene: TRBD1
J gene: TRBJ1-4
V gene: TRBV3-1/TRBV3-2
CDR3 DNA: TGTGCCAGCAGCCAAGATTGGGACAGGGACGGGAGTGAAAAACTGTTTTTT
CDR3 protein: CASSQDWDRDGSEKLFF

CDR3 length: 15
clone size: NA
D gene: NA
J gene: TRBJ2-2
V gene: TRBV30
CDR3 DNA: TGTGCCTGGAGTCAAAAGAAAGTTTGGGGCGGGGAGCTGTTTTTT
CDR3 protein: CAWSQKKVWGGELFF